This passage covers 15 T cell receptor beta chains from one sample sequenced in a study of OX40 agonist ivuxolimab in advanced cancers. TCRdb's copy holds only in-frame clones and misses some; the assay was immunoSEQ multiplex PCR. The data contain roughly 100,000 clones, more than 75% of them singletons. The starting material was CD4+ or CD8+ T cells sorted from blood, obtained in a trial of the OX40 agonist ivuxolimab. These receptors were taken from an adult with an advanced solid tumor such as melanoma, head and neck, liver or kidney cancer.

The chain joins TRBV5-1 to TRBJ1-2, with 10 bases that match TRBD1. In germline, CDR1 is SGHRS, CDR2 YFSETQ. This CDR3 is 14 amino acids long. V lost 3 bases, J lost 5 bases, and 4 bases stayed unmatched. CDR3 loop: CASSSGQGQYGYTF. CDR3 DNA: TGCGCCAGCAGCTCGGGACAGGGGCAGTATGGCTACACCTTC.

This clone has just one count. The rearrangement links TRBV28 to TRBJ1-1; no reliable D call. There are 15 residues in the CDR3. The ends were cut back, 1 base at V and 0 bases at J, with 9 bases in the middle. CDR1 MDHEN and CDR2 SYDVKM come from the germline V gene. CDR3 region: CASSLSGRMNTEAFF. The CDR3 nucleotides are TGTGCCAGCAGTTTATCGGGGAGGATGAACACTGAAGCTTTCTTT.

This clone is a singleton in its sample. The chain combines TRBV29-1 with TRBJ1-2, with TRBD1 identical over 10 bases. This CDR3 comprises 15 residues. Germline assignment: CDR1 SQVTM and CDR2 ANQGSEA. The CDR3 DNA reads TGCAGTGCTATCTGGGACAGGGGACCTAACTATGGCTACACCTTC. As protein: CSAIWDRGPNYGYTF.

The chain uses TRBV6-5 and TRBJ1-4; perhaps TRBD1 as D (5 bases). This CDR3 contains 16 residues. From germline, CDR1 is MNHEY and CDR2 SVGAGI. Trimming took 4 bases from V and 10 from J, leaving 22 bases between them. The CDR3 loop reads CASSSGDGGKTGKLFF. The CDR3 bases are TGTGCCAGCAGTTCCGGGGACGGGGGAAAAACAGGAAAACTGTTTTTT.

As concerns this clone: Other DNA sequences from this sample encode an identical CDR3 as well. The chain recombines TRBV30 with TRBJ2-7; tentatively, D is TRBD1 or TRBD2 (6 bases each). The germline V and J ends were trimmed by 0 bases and 4 bases, with 7 bases remaining between them. CDR3 length: 12 amino acids. The germline V gene encodes CDR1 GTSNPN and CDR2 SVGIG (reference sequence). CDR3 bases: TGTGCCTGGAGTGTAGGGGGGTACGAGCAGTACTTC. Its protein is CAWSVGGYEQYF.

Only one count was recorded for this clone. The rearrangement joins TRBV9 to TRBJ2-1; weak D call: TRBD2 (6 bases). CDR1 is SGDLS and CDR2 is YYNGEE in the germline V gene. The length of the CDR3 is 15 residues. Trimming took off 0 bases at V and 2 bases at J, with 9 bases between the two ends. CDR3 residues: CASSVDSGAYNEQFF. The CDR3 DNA sequence: TGTGCCAGCAGCGTAGATAGCGGAGCCTACAATGAGCAGTTCTTC. Filled out from reference TRBV9 and TRBJ2-1, the complete variable domain reads DSGVTQTPKHLITATGQRVTLRCSPRSGDLSVYWYQQSLDQGLQFLIQYYNGEERAKGNILERFSAQQFPDLHSELNLSSLELGDSALYFCASSVDSGAYNEQFFGPGTRLTVL.

The rearrangement links TRBV6-1 to TRBJ2-1, with TRBD2 identical over 10 bases. CDR3 length: 15 residues. The V segment lost 2 bases and the J segment 6 bases; nucleotides outside the gene matches: 4. The germline V gene encodes CDR1 MNHNS and CDR2 SASEGT. The CDR3 is CASSEYGTSVNEQFF. DNA of the CDR3: TGTGCCAGCAGTGAATACGGGACTAGCGTCAATGAGCAGTTCTTC.

The genes are TRBV4-2 and TRBJ2-1, with D perhaps matching TRBD2 (6 bases). Germline V gene lookup returns CDR1 LGHNA and CDR2 YNFKEQ. The CDR3 sequence is 16 residues long. Between the trimmed V and J ends, which lost 1 base and 5 bases, there was a span of 15 bases. CDR3 protein: CASSQVRQGGNNEQFF. The CDR3 nucleotides are TGTGCCAGCAGCCAAGTTCGGCAGGGAGGTAACAATGAGCAGTTCTTC.

This chain joins TRBV5-1 and TRBJ2-7; 9 nucleotides align to TRBD1. The CDR3 has 17 residues. V lost 4 bases, J lost 4 bases, and 15 bases stayed unmatched. From germline, CDR1 is SGHRS and CDR2 YFSETQ. DNA of the CDR3: TGCGCCAGCAGCCAAAACGTACCGGGACAGGGTTCTTACGAGCAGTACTTC. Residues: CASSQNVPGQGSYEQYF.

This chain links TRBV15 with TRBJ2-7; 10 bases align to TRBD1. With 4 bases clipped from V and 6 bases from J, the junction kept 3 bases outside the gene matches. Germline V lookup: CDR1 LNHNV, CDR2 YYDKDF (reference sequence). The CDR3 length is 13 residues. The CDR3 nucleotides read TGTGCCACCAGCACTGACAGGGGGCGCGAGCAGTACTTC. It encodes CATSTDRGREQYF.

The chain joins TRBV7-3 to TRBJ2-6, with no clear D. With 5 bases removed from V and 0 bases from J, the gap between germline ends came to 23 bases. Germline-derived CDR1 and CDR2 are SGHTA and FQGTGA. The CDR3 consists of 20 residues. Here the CDR3 DNA reads TGTGCCAGCAGCCCCCGGCCGGCAGCCCAAATCCGCTCTGGGGCCAACGTCCTGACTTTC. Translating gives CASSPRPAAQIRSGANVLTF.

The chain employs TRBV6-1 and TRBJ2-2, with 8 bases fitting TRBD2. Germline CDR1 is MNHNS and CDR2 is SASEGT. The junction had 10 bases not matched to a gene; V was cut back by 9 bases and J by 4 bases. CDR3 length equals 15 residues. The CDR3, as DNA: TGTGCCAGTCAACGGGGGGGAGGGATCACCGGGGAGCTGTTTTTT. Translating gives CASQRGGGITGELFF.

The CDR3 coding sequence is TGTGCCAGCAGCCCCGGACGGAATCAGCCCCAGCATTTT. Translated, it gives CASSPGRNQPQHF. The chain recombines TRBV6-5 with TRBJ1-5, with D unresolved. This CDR3 has 13 residues. Germline V gene sequence: CDR1 MNHEY, CDR2 SVGAGI. Trimming cost V 6 bases and J 4 bases, with 10 bases left between them.

This chain connects TRBV4-2 to TRBJ1-5; D call uncertain. This CDR3 is 15 amino acids long. Looked up from germline, CDR1 is LGHNA and CDR2 is YNFKEQ. The V end lost 4 bases, the J end lost 0 bases, and 10 bases lay between the germline ends. The CDR3 here is CASSLQRDSNQPQHF. Here the CDR3 DNA reads TGTGCCAGCAGCCTACAGCGGGATAGCAATCAGCCCCAGCATTTT.

Here the CDR3 reads CASSRGEADTF. As DNA, the CDR3 is TGTGCCAGTAGTAGGGGAGAGGCGGACACCTTC. The genes are TRBV19 and TRBJ1-2, with unresolved D. Trimming removed 4 bases from V and 12 bases from J, with 12 bases in between. The CDR3 has 11 residues. The V gene's germline CDR1 is LNHDA and CDR2 SQIVND (reference sequence). Complete variable domain (other parts from reference TRBV19 and TRBJ1-2): DGGITQSPKYLFRKEGQNVTLSCEQNLNHDAMYWYRQDPGQGLRLIYYSQIVNDFQKGDIAEGYSVSREKKESFPLTVTSAQKNPTAFYLCASSRGEADTFGSGTRLTVV.